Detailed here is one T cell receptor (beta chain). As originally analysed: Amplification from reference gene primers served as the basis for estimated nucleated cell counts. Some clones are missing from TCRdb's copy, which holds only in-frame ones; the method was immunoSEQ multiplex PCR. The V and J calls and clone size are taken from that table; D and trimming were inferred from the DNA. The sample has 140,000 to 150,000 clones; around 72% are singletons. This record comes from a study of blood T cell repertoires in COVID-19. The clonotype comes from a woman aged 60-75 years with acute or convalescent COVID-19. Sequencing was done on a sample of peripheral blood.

CDR3 region: CASGDIYEQYF. The CDR3 DNA follows: TGTGCCAGCGGCGACATCTACGAGCAGTACTTC. This sequence joins TRBV25-1 and TRBJ2-7; no reliable D call. The CDR3 totals 11 residues. Germline V gene data show CDR1 as MGHDK and CDR2 as SYGVNS. Between the trimmed V and J ends, which lost 8 bases and 3 bases, there was a span of 8 bases.